Listed below are T cell receptor beta chains from one sample, sequenced in a study of T cell repertoires in cytomegalovirus infection. Their recognized antigens are unknown. TCRdb re-called the reads with MiXCR, one entry per CDR3 protein. The data contain some 350,000 distinct CDR3 sequences, about 28% of them singletons. Source: cultured PBMCs, taken from culture after CMV antigen stimulation. These receptor sequences come from a human donor in good health (CMV status not recorded). Some clones in this sample may be carry-over from other donors' samples. Both conserved end residues are part of each CDR3. Each record gives: clone size, V gene, CDR3 protein. Clone size is stated in some rows and not others, as once, few, many or a class when expanded.

few | TRBV4-1 | CASRSTGNPDTQYF
few | TRBV19 | CASSIDRRLRQPQHF
few | TRBV6-1 | CASRSRGGEGGTEAFF
- | TRBV18 | CASSPSPDRGTGELFF
few | TRBV3-1 | CASSQGTALNTEAFF
- | TRBV11-2 | CASSKIGQGAIGELFF
- | TRBV19 | CASSIGLNRGRGYEQFF
few | TRBV6-1 | CASSDRQGGKNIQYF
- | TRBV4-1 | CASSQVGGYSNQPPHF
few | TRBV7-7 | CASSPSLDSYNEQFF
- | TRBV15 | CATSVRLAGSYEQYF
many | TRBV7-2 | CASSFDVGTYEQYF
- | TRBV19 | CASSIGTGRTDTQYF